These 2 T cell receptor beta chains came from one sample sequenced in a study of post-analysis software for immune sequencing data. Study observations and caveats: Among roughly five TRBV segments more frequent in patients than controls were TRBV5-6, TRBV5-1 and TRBV20-1.

Carried by the TCR beta cDNA libraries were unique molecular identifiers. TCRdb independently ran MiXCR on the PCR reads; one entry per CDR3 protein. The sample records 650,000 to 850,000 distinct CDR3 sequences, approximately 50% being singletons. These receptors lack a known antigen. The material sequenced was blood. Source of these receptors: a girl under 18 with multiple sclerosis.

V and J are TRBV6-6 and TRBJ2-3, with D tentatively TRBD2 (6 bases). The CDR3 length is 15 residues. Trimming took off 5 bases at V and 0 bases at J, with 12 bases between the two ends. Germline V CDR1 and CDR2: MNHNY, SVGAGI (reference sequence). The CDR3 sequence is CASSRSGGSTDTQYF. The CDR3 nucleotides are TGTGCCAGCAGTCGCTCCGGGGGTAGCACAGATACGCAGTATTTT.

This clonotype was seen just once. The chain is built from TRBV3-1 and TRBJ1-1, with TRBD1 identical over 7 bases. CDR1 and CDR2 from the germline V gene are LGHDT and YNNKEL (reference sequence). The junction had 4 bases not matched to a gene; V was cut back by 3 bases and J by 3 bases. The CDR3 has 14 amino acids. The CDR3 nucleotides read TGTGCCAGCAGCCAGGACAGGTCGCACACTGAAGCTTTCTTT. Translated: CASSQDRSHTEAFF.